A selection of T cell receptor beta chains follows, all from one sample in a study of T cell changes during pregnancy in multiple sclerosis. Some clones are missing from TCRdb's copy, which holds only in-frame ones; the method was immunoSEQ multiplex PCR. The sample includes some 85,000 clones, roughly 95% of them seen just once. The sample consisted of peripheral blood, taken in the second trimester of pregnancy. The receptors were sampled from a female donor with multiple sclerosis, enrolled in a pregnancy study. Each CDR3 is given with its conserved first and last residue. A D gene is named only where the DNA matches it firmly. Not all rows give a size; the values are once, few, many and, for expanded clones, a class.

cdr3_nt: TGTGCCAGTAGTATCCTCCCTAGCGGGCCATGGAGCTCCTACAATGAGCAGTTCTTC; cdr3_aa: CASSILPSGPWSSYNEQFF; j_call: TRBJ2-1; d_call: TRBD2; clone_size: .; v_call: TRBV19
cdr3_nt: TGCAGCGTTCCCGACTGGGGCTACACCTTC; cdr3_aa: CSVPDWGYTF; j_call: TRBJ1-2; d_call: .; clone_size: .; v_call: TRBV29-1
cdr3_nt: TGCGCCAGCAGCTTGTTTCGGGGAGAGAACACTGAAGCTTTCTTT; cdr3_aa: CASSLFRGENTEAFF; j_call: TRBJ1-1; d_call: .; clone_size: .; v_call: TRBV5-1
cdr3_nt: TGTGCCTGGAGGACAGGGGTCGGAAACACCATATATTTT; cdr3_aa: CAWRTGVGNTIYF; j_call: TRBJ1-3; d_call: TRBD1; clone_size: .; v_call: TRBV30
cdr3_nt: TGTGCCAGTAGTATAGCTGGCAGGGCTAACTATGGCTACACCTTC; cdr3_aa: CASSIAGRANYGYTF; j_call: TRBJ1-2; d_call: .; clone_size: .; v_call: TRBV19
cdr3_nt: TGCGCCAGCAGCTTGGCAGCGTGGAATGAGCAGTTCTTC; cdr3_aa: CASSLAAWNEQFF; j_call: TRBJ2-1; d_call: .; clone_size: .; v_call: TRBV5-1
cdr3_nt: TGTGCCAGCAGTTACCGGGACAGTCCCACCGGGGAGCTGTTTTTT; cdr3_aa: CASSYRDSPTGELFF; j_call: TRBJ2-2; d_call: TRBD1; clone_size: .; v_call: TRBV6-6
cdr3_nt: TGTGCCACTCAAAAGAAGCGGGATCTGGTATACGAGCAGTACTTC; cdr3_aa: CATQKKRDLVYEQYF; j_call: TRBJ2-7; d_call: TRBD2; clone_size: .; v_call: TRBV19
cdr3_nt: TGTGCCAGTAGTATAGGAGGTAGCGGTGGATACAATGAGCAGTTCTTC; cdr3_aa: CASSIGGSGGYNEQFF; j_call: TRBJ2-1; d_call: .; clone_size: .; v_call: TRBV19
cdr3_nt: TGTGCCAGTTCGCGGGGCACAGATACGCAGTATTTT; cdr3_aa: CASSRGTDTQYF; j_call: TRBJ2-3; d_call: .; clone_size: .; v_call: TRBV6-5
cdr3_nt: TGTGCCTGGTCATACAGGGATAAGCTCGGAAACACCATATATTTT; cdr3_aa: CAWSYRDKLGNTIYF; j_call: TRBJ1-3; d_call: .; clone_size: .; v_call: TRBV30
cdr3_nt: TGTGCCAGCAGCGTAAGCGGGGGTAATGAAAAACTGTTTTTT; cdr3_aa: CASSVSGGNEKLFF; j_call: TRBJ1-4; d_call: .; clone_size: .; v_call: TRBV9
cdr3_nt: TGCGCCAGCAGCCTGGAGGGGCAGTTCAGCTATGGCTACACCTTC; cdr3_aa: CASSLEGQFSYGYTF; j_call: TRBJ1-2; d_call: .; clone_size: .; v_call: TRBV5-1
cdr3_nt: TGTGCCAGCGCCCCTCCCGGGACAGGAAACACCATATATTTT; cdr3_aa: CASAPPGTGNTIYF; j_call: TRBJ1-3; d_call: .; clone_size: once; v_call: TRBV7-2
cdr3_nt: TGCGCCAGCAGCTTTGGGACTAGCGGTGATTACGAGCAGTACTTC; cdr3_aa: CASSFGTSGDYEQYF; j_call: TRBJ2-7; d_call: TRBD2; clone_size: .; v_call: TRBV5-1
cdr3_nt: TGTGCCAGCAGCTTACAGGGGGCTTATGGCTACACCTTC; cdr3_aa: CASSLQGAYGYTF; j_call: TRBJ1-2; d_call: TRBD1; clone_size: .; v_call: TRBV7-9
cdr3_nt: TGTGCCAGCAGCCAAGAAGGGACTAGCGGAGAGACCCAGTACTTC; cdr3_aa: CASSQEGTSGETQYF; j_call: TRBJ2-5; d_call: TRBD2; clone_size: .; v_call: TRBV14
cdr3_nt: TGTGCCAGCTCACCACGACAGGGGGACTCCTACGAGCAGTACTTC; cdr3_aa: CASSPRQGDSYEQYF; j_call: TRBJ2-7; d_call: TRBD1; clone_size: .; v_call: TRBV18
cdr3_nt: TGCGCCAGCAGTGATATAGCGGGAGACTCCGACAATGAGCAGTTCTTC; cdr3_aa: CASSDIAGDSDNEQFF; j_call: TRBJ2-1; d_call: TRBD2; clone_size: .; v_call: TRBV10-1
cdr3_nt: TGTGCCAGCAGCTTGGCAGGGACTTCTGAAAAACTGTTTTTT; cdr3_aa: CASSLAGTSEKLFF; j_call: TRBJ1-4; d_call: .; clone_size: .; v_call: TRBV5-4
cdr3_nt: TGTGCCAGCAGTGAATGGGCTAGCGGGTTAAGCGAGCAGTTCTTC; cdr3_aa: CASSEWASGLSEQFF; j_call: TRBJ2-1; d_call: TRBD2; clone_size: .; v_call: TRBV6-1
cdr3_nt: TGTGCCAGCTCACTGTCGGGGGTTGTAACTGAAGCTTTCTTT; cdr3_aa: CASSLSGVVTEAFF; j_call: TRBJ1-1; d_call: .; clone_size: .; v_call: TRBV18
cdr3_nt: TGCGCCAGCAGCTTCTCTAATTCAGGGGGCTATGAGCAGTTCTTC; cdr3_aa: CASSFSNSGGYEQFF; j_call: TRBJ2-1; d_call: TRBD1; clone_size: .; v_call: TRBV5-1
cdr3_nt: TGTGCCAGTAGTACGCAGGGATTTGGAGGCTACACCTTC; cdr3_aa: CASSTQGFGGYTF; j_call: TRBJ1-2; d_call: .; clone_size: once; v_call: TRBV19
cdr3_nt: TGCGCCAGCAGCCAAGATTCACAGTCATTCTACGAGCAGTACTTC; cdr3_aa: CASSQDSQSFYEQYF; j_call: TRBJ2-7; d_call: .; clone_size: .; v_call: TRBV4-3
cdr3_nt: TGTGCCAGCAGCTTAGCCAGCGGGACCCAGAATGAGCAGTTCTTC; cdr3_aa: CASSLASGTQNEQFF; j_call: TRBJ2-1; d_call: TRBD2; clone_size: .; v_call: TRBV7-2
cdr3_nt: TGCGCCAGCAGCCATGGACTAGACCGGTACAATGAGCAGTTCTTC; cdr3_aa: CASSHGLDRYNEQFF; j_call: TRBJ2-1; d_call: TRBD2; clone_size: .; v_call: TRBV4-1
cdr3_nt: TGTGCCACCAGCCCCTTTGCGGGGGCTAACTATGGCTACACCTTC; cdr3_aa: CATSPFAGANYGYTF; j_call: TRBJ1-2; d_call: .; clone_size: .; v_call: TRBV15
cdr3_nt: TGTGCTAGTGGTTTCGCTGTCAGGAACTATGGCTACACCTTC; cdr3_aa: CASGFAVRNYGYTF; j_call: TRBJ1-2; d_call: .; clone_size: .; v_call: TRBV12-5
cdr3_nt: TGTGCCAGCAGCCTCCGGGTGCGCGGGATGGGGGAGCAGTACTTC; cdr3_aa: CASSLRVRGMGEQYF; j_call: TRBJ2-7; d_call: .; clone_size: .; v_call: TRBV28
cdr3_nt: TGTGCCAGCAGTCCCCTTGGGACAGCTGGGACTGAAGCTTTCTTT; cdr3_aa: CASSPLGTAGTEAFF; j_call: TRBJ1-1; d_call: TRBD1; clone_size: .; v_call: TRBV27
cdr3_nt: TGTGCCAGCAGTACTGAGAACACTGAAGCTTTCTTT; cdr3_aa: CASSTENTEAFF; j_call: TRBJ1-1; d_call: .; clone_size: .; v_call: TRBV6-1
cdr3_nt: TGTGCCAGCAGCGTAGCAGGGTCGCTAGGGGAAAAACTGTTTTTT; cdr3_aa: CASSVAGSLGEKLFF; j_call: TRBJ1-4; d_call: .; clone_size: .; v_call: TRBV9
cdr3_nt: TGCGCCAGCAGCACCGAGGGCAATGAGCAGTTCTTC; cdr3_aa: CASSTEGNEQFF; j_call: TRBJ2-1; d_call: .; clone_size: .; v_call: TRBV5-1
cdr3_nt: TGTGCCAGCAGTTGGCCGGGACAGCAAACCGGGGAGCTGTTTTTT; cdr3_aa: CASSWPGQQTGELFF; j_call: TRBJ2-2; d_call: TRBD1; clone_size: .; v_call: TRBV6-7
cdr3_nt: TGCGCCAGCAGGTCCGGGACAGGGTTCGTCGGCCTGGGAAAAAGCGGGGACACCGGGGAGCTGTTTTTT; cdr3_aa: CASRSGTGFVGLGKSGDTGELFF; j_call: TRBJ2-2; d_call: TRBD1; clone_size: .; v_call: TRBV5-1
cdr3_nt: TGTGCCAGCAGTGACGGACAGGGCTCCTACAATGAGCAGTTCTTC; cdr3_aa: CASSDGQGSYNEQFF; j_call: TRBJ2-1; d_call: TRBD1; clone_size: .; v_call: TRBV25-1
cdr3_nt: TGTGCCAGCTCCCGCGACAGGGGCAGCGAGCAGTACTTC; cdr3_aa: CASSRDRGSEQYF; j_call: TRBJ2-7; d_call: TRBD1; clone_size: .; v_call: TRBV18
cdr3_nt: TGCGCCAGCAGCCAAGATTGGGGGACTAGCGGGAGATGGAACGAGCAGTACTTC; cdr3_aa: CASSQDWGTSGRWNEQYF; j_call: TRBJ2-7; d_call: TRBD2; clone_size: .; v_call: TRBV4-1
cdr3_nt: TGTGCCAGCAGCTTTCCAGCCGACTCGCTCTATGGCTACACCTTC; cdr3_aa: CASSFPADSLYGYTF; j_call: TRBJ1-2; d_call: .; clone_size: .; v_call: TRBV5-8